This is a list of T cell receptor beta chains from one sample in a study of identical twins. TCRdb re-called the 5' RACE reads with MiXCR, one entry per CDR3 protein. The sample contains about 530,000 distinct CDR3 sequences, approximately 16% of which appear only once. The data were also submitted as part of a second study, on yellow fever vaccine responses in identical twins.

Specimen: CD4+ T cells sorted from blood. The receptors were sampled from a woman between 18 and 29 years old in good health. CDR3s include the opening cysteine and the closing phenylalanine or tryptophan. Fields, in order: CDR3 DNA, CDR3 protein, J gene, V gene, clone size, D gene. A D gene is named only where the DNA matches it firmly. A row's size may be missing; if present it is once, few, many or a size class.

TGTGCCAGTAGGAAGACAGGACTTAACACAGATACGCAGTATTTT | CASRKTGLNTDTQYF | TRBJ2-3 | TRBV19 | few | -
TGTGCCAGCAGCTTGACAGGGAACAACGAGCAGTACTTC | CASSLTGNNEQYF | TRBJ2-7 | TRBV27 | - | TRBD1
TGTGCCACCAGCCCCAGTCTGCTGGCGGGGAGGAACACCGGGGAGCTGTTTTTT | CATSPSLLAGRNTGELFF | TRBJ2-2 | TRBV24-1 | many | -
TGTGCCAGCAGTGGGGCTAGCGGGAGTAGTGAGCAGTTCTTC | CASSGASGSSEQFF | TRBJ2-1 | TRBV6-4 | - | TRBD2
TGTGCCACCAGCAAGGAAGGGACAGGGGGCATGAGGAACACCATATATTTT | CATSKEGTGGMRNTIYF | TRBJ1-3 | TRBV15 | - | TRBD1
TGCAGTGCTAGAGATAGGGGAGGGGGACCAGATACGCAGTATTTT | CSARDRGGGPDTQYF | TRBJ2-3 | TRBV20-1 | - | -
TGTGCCAGCAGTTTGAGGTCCGACACCGGGGAGCTGTTTTTT | CASSLRSDTGELFF | TRBJ2-2 | TRBV12-3/TRBV12-4 | - | -
TGTGCCAGCAGGGACTCAACACGCGCTCGGTCCCAGTACTTC | CASRDSTRARSQYF | TRBJ2-5 | TRBV7-9 | few | -
TGCAGTGCTAGAGATCGGGGAAACAATGAGCAGTTCTTC | CSARDRGNNEQFF | TRBJ2-1 | TRBV20-1 | - | -
TGTGCCAGCAGTGATAGGGGTCTTTGGTATAATGAGCAGTTCTTC | CASSDRGLWYNEQFF | TRBJ2-1 | TRBV2 | - | -
TGTGCCAGCAGTTTCAGGGGCTCTGACTACGAGCAGTACTTC | CASSFRGSDYEQYF | TRBJ2-7 | TRBV28 | few | -
TGTGCCAGCAGTGAATCCCGACAGGGGCGAGTAGAGACCCAGTACTTC | CASSESRQGRVETQYF | TRBJ2-5 | TRBV2 | - | TRBD1
TGTGCCAGCAGCTTAGTCTCTTGGGACAGAGCCTACGAGCAGTACTTC | CASSLVSWDRAYEQYF | TRBJ2-7 | TRBV7-8 | few | TRBD1
TGTGCCAGCAGTGGTGCGGGAGTTATAAACATTCAGTACTTC | CASSGAGVINIQYF | TRBJ2-4 | TRBV2 | - | TRBD2
TGCAGTGCTAGAGATCTGTCTAGCGGGACCGTAGCCAAAAACATTCAGTACTTC | CSARDLSSGTVAKNIQYF | TRBJ2-4 | TRBV20-1 | few | TRBD2
TGCAGTGCTAGCGGGTGGGATTCACCCCTCCACTTT | CSASGWDSPLHF | TRBJ1-6 | TRBV20-1 | few | -
TGTGCCAGCAGCGTAGGTCTAGCCTCCTTACGCACGAATACGCAGTATTTT | CASSVGLASLRTNTQYF | TRBJ2-3 | TRBV9 | few | -
TGCAGCGTTGAAGAAGGTCAGATTAACTATGGCTACACCTTC | CSVEEGQINYGYTF | TRBJ1-2 | TRBV29-1 | - | -
TGCGCCAGCAGGGGGGGGCAGGACAGCTCCTACAATGAGCAGTTCTTC | CASRGGQDSSYNEQFF | TRBJ2-1 | TRBV5-1 | - | -
TGCAGTGAAACTGGGGAGCCAATCACAGATACGCAGTATTTT | CSETGEPITDTQYF | TRBJ2-3 | TRBV20-1 | - | -
TGTGCCAGCAGCGCGGGACAGGGTCGATACACCTTC | CASSAGQGRYTF | TRBJ1-2 | TRBV5-6 | - | TRBD1
TGCAGCGTTGAAGGGGTCTATGGCTACACCTTC | CSVEGVYGYTF | TRBJ1-2 | TRBV29-1 | once | -
TGTGCCAGCAGTGAAGCGGGACTAGCCGGCGGGGAGCTGTTTTTT | CASSEAGLAGGELFF | TRBJ2-2 | TRBV2 | many | TRBD2
TGTGCCACCAGTGATACCACTAGCGGGGGAGAGACCCAGTACTTC | CATSDTTSGGETQYF | TRBJ2-5 | TRBV24-1 | - | TRBD2
TGTGCCAGCAGTGAATTAGAGGGCAACCACGGGTATTCACCCCTCCACTTT | CASSELEGNHGYSPLHF | TRBJ1-6 | TRBV25-1 | - | -
TGTGCCAGCAGCTTGAGGCAGTTGGCTGAAGCTTTCTTT | CASSLRQLAEAFF | TRBJ1-1 | TRBV12-3/TRBV12-4 | many | -
TGTGCCAGCAGGACTAGCGGGAACAATGAGCAGTTCTTC | CASRTSGNNEQFF | TRBJ2-1 | TRBV12-3/TRBV12-4 | many | TRBD2
TGTGCCAGCAGTCGTACAGGGGAAGGGGGCTACACCTTC | CASSRTGEGGYTF | TRBJ1-2 | TRBV11-2 | few | TRBD1
TGCAGTGCTAGGGGGGGCCCTACCAAAGCGGAGCTGTTTTTT | CSARGGPTKAELFF | TRBJ2-2 | TRBV20-1 | few | -
TGTGCCAGCAGCTTATTGTTGTCGTCAGTAGCTGGAAACACCATATATTTT | CASSLLLSSVAGNTIYF | TRBJ1-3 | TRBV7-9 | few | -
TGCGCCAGCAGCTTGGATAGCGGTTTGGGGAATGAGCAGTTCTTC | CASSLDSGLGNEQFF | TRBJ2-1 | TRBV5-1 | - | -
TGTGCCAGCAGCGTAGCTAGCGGGGGCACAGATACGCAGTATTTT | CASSVASGGTDTQYF | TRBJ2-3 | TRBV9 | - | TRBD2
TGTGCCAGCAGTCCGACAGGGATTCGCCATCAGCCCCAGCATTTT | CASSPTGIRHQPQHF | TRBJ1-5 | TRBV12-3/TRBV12-4 | many | TRBD1
TGCAGTGCTCCCCGTAGCTGGGGGACTAGCGGGAAAACCAAAACAGATACGCAGTATTTT | CSAPRSWGTSGKTKTDTQYF | TRBJ2-3 | TRBV20-1 | - | TRBD2
TGTGCCAGCAGCTTAGGCTTAAGTCGTGGGAGAACCTACGAGCAGTACTTC | CASSLGLSRGRTYEQYF | TRBJ2-7 | TRBV7-9 | few | -
TGTGCCAGCAGCTTACCCTCAGGGGTAGCTTTCTTT | CASSLPSGVAFF | TRBJ1-1 | TRBV11-2 | few | -
TGTGCCAGCAGTTCCACAGGGGACTCCTACAATGAGCAGTTCTTC | CASSSTGDSYNEQFF | TRBJ2-1 | TRBV28 | - | TRBD1
TGTGCCAGCGGGACAGGGCCGCAAGTGAACACTGAAGCTTTCTTT | CASGTGPQVNTEAFF | TRBJ1-1 | TRBV6-1 | - | TRBD1
TGTGCCAGCAGTGGGATAGACAGCTCCTACAATGAGCAGTTCTTC | CASSGIDSSYNEQFF | TRBJ2-1 | TRBV12-3/TRBV12-4 | many | -
TGTGCCAGCAGAAACAGGGGGAGCGGCTATGGCTACACCTTC | CASRNRGSGYGYTF | TRBJ1-2 | TRBV12-3/TRBV12-4 | many | TRBD1
TGCAGCGTTGAAATGGGTCGGATCGAGTACAATGAGCAGTTCTTC | CSVEMGRIEYNEQFF | TRBJ2-1 | TRBV29-1 | few | -
TGTGCCAGCAGCTTACTTCAAGCTTTCTTT | CASSLLQAFF | TRBJ1-1 | TRBV7-9 | - | -
TGTGCCAGCAGTTACTCCTCAGCGCCAGGGACGGCTTTCTTT | CASSYSSAPGTAFF | TRBJ1-1 | TRBV6-7 | - | -
TGCAGTGCGCTACAGGGCCAAGGTGAAAAACTGTTTTTT | CSALQGQGEKLFF | TRBJ1-4 | TRBV20-1 | - | -
TGCAGTGCTAGAGGGGGCGGGTCGGGGAACACCGGGGAGCTGTTTTTT | CSARGGGSGNTGELFF | TRBJ2-2 | TRBV20-1 | few | -
TGCGCCAGCAGCCCCGAAGTCGGGGGGGCGGGAACTGAAGCTTTCTTT | CASSPEVGGAGTEAFF | TRBJ1-1 | TRBV5-1 | - | -
TGTGCCAGTCACCCTCCAACCGGGACAGGGGGGTCAAATGGCTACACCTTC | CASHPPTGTGGSNGYTF | TRBJ1-2 | TRBV6-1 | few | TRBD1
TGCAGCGTTGAAGTGGCAGGGGGACTGGATACGCAGTATTTT | CSVEVAGGLDTQYF | TRBJ2-3 | TRBV29-1 | few | -
TGTGCCAGCCAGATTTACGGTTGGTATGACACCGGGGAGCTGTTTTTT | CASQIYGWYDTGELFF | TRBJ2-2 | TRBV6-1 | - | -
TGTGCCAGCAGTTCCAGACTAGCGGGGGGGCGAGAGACCCAGTACTTC | CASSSRLAGGRETQYF | TRBJ2-5 | TRBV27 | - | TRBD2
TGTGCCAGCAGGATAGATGCAGGCAATCAGCCCCAGCATTTT | CASRIDAGNQPQHF | TRBJ1-5 | TRBV28 | - | -